The next 23 T cell receptor beta chains were all read from a single sample in a study of chemoradiotherapy in HPV16-positive cancers. The repertoire was sequenced with immunoSEQ multiplex PCR; TCRdb's copy has only in-frame clones and lacks some. The repertoire includes some 14,000 clones, approximately 74% of them detected once, and under 10% sits in the top ten. This specimen was collected from a patient who underwent chemoradiotherapy. The receptor set was obtained from a human donor with HPV-associated anogenital cancer.

The count of this clone is one. The rearrangement links TRBV9 to TRBJ1-3; TRBD1 agrees at 8 bases. V shed 4 bases, J shed 2 bases, and the junction held 5 bases outside the gene matches. CDR3 size: 15 residues. Germline V gene lookup returns CDR1 SGDLS and CDR2 YYNGEE. CDR3 DNA sequence: TGTGCCAGCAGCCCCCGGACAGGGCCTGGAAACACCATATATTTT. It specifies CASSPRTGPGNTIYF.

This chain uses TRBV14 with TRBJ2-1; TRBD2 aligns across 7 bases. Trimming removed 4 bases from V and 8 bases from J; junction bases left unmatched: 8. This CDR3 has 14 amino acids. The germline V gene has CDR1 SGHDN and CDR2 FVKESK. The CDR3 loop is CASSLRTRFDEQFF. DNA for the CDR3: TGTGCCAGCAGCCTGAGGACTAGATTTGATGAGCAGTTCTTC.

The rearrangement links TRBV7-9 to TRBJ1-4; D ambiguous. V gave up 3 bases and J gave up 5 bases, with 10 bases separating them. The CDR3 totals 14 residues. Germline V CDR1 and CDR2: SEHNR, FQNEAQ (reference sequence). CDR3 nucleotides: TGTGCCAGCAGCTTCCCTAAAGGGAATGAAAAACTGTTTTTT. As protein: CASSFPKGNEKLFF.

CDR3 loop: CASSKRGLQETQYF. The DNA for the CDR3 is TGTGCCAGCAGTAAGCGGGGCTTGCAAGAGACCCAGTACTTC. The gene calls are TRBV7-8 and TRBJ2-5, with 7 bases fitting TRBD2. The germline V gene has CDR1 SGHVS and CDR2 FQNEAQ. This CDR3 has 14 amino acids. Trimming cost V 6 bases and J 2 bases; bases outside gene matches: 6.

In its sample, this clone was seen a few times. The rearrangement links TRBV7-9 to TRBJ2-2; no reliable D call. Germline V gene sequence: CDR1 SEHNR, CDR2 FQNEAQ (reference sequence). The CDR3 length is 12 residues. V was cut by 7 bases and J by 1 base, with 4 bases left in between. CDR3 loop: CASKRNTGELFF. CDR3 DNA: TGTGCCAGCAAACGGAACACCGGGGAGCTGTTTTTT.

The V gene is TRBV2, the J gene TRBJ2-1; TRBD2 agrees at 7 bases. The trim removed 8 bases at V and 0 bases at J, leaving 4 bases unmatched. CDR1 SNHLY and CDR2 FYNNEI come from the germline V gene. The CDR3 contains 14 residues. The CDR3 spells CASVERGSYNEQFF. CDR3 bases: TGTGCCAGCGTCGAGCGGGGCTCCTACAATGAGCAGTTCTTC.

The chain combines TRBV19 with TRBJ2-3; TRBD2 might be the D (6 bases). The CDR3 has 13 residues. Trimming pared 10 bases from V and 6 bases from J, leaving 17 bases between. Germline V lookup: CDR1 LNHDA, CDR2 SQIVND (reference sequence). The CDR3 DNA sequence: TGTGCCAATCTTAATGGGGGGAAGGATACGCAGTATTTT. It is translated as CANLNGGKDTQYF.

The rearrangement joins TRBV19 to TRBJ2-3; D gene ambiguous. The V end was cut by 3 bases, the J end by 5 bases, with 12 bases between. Germline V lookup: CDR1 LNHDA, CDR2 SQIVND (reference sequence). The CDR3 contains 14 residues. The CDR3 region is CASSILRSLDTQYF. CDR3 nucleotides: TGTGCCAGTAGTATCCTCCGAAGCTTAGATACGCAGTATTTT. The full variable domain, completed using reference TRBV19 and TRBJ2-3, is DGGITQSPKYLFRKEGQNVTLSCEQNLNHDAMYWYRQDPGQGLRLIYYSQIVNDFQKGDIAEGYSVSREKKESFPLTVTSAQKNPTAFYLCASSILRSLDTQYFGPGTRLTVL.

The rearrangement joins TRBV25-1 to TRBJ1-2; D unclear. Trimming removed 0 bases from V and 5 bases from J, with 7 bases in between. The V gene's germline CDR1 is MGHDK and CDR2 SYGVNS. The length of the CDR3 is 13 residues. The CDR3 here is CASSEYTQYGYTF. CDR3 nucleotides: TGTGCCAGCAGTGAATATACTCAGTATGGCTACACCTTC.

This rearrangement joins TRBV5-6 to TRBJ1-1, with D uncertain. The ends were cut back, 3 bases at V and 0 bases at J, with 6 bases in the middle. CDR1 is SGHDT and CDR2 is YYEEEE in the germline V gene. The CDR3 consists of 13 residues. The CDR3, as DNA: TGTGCCAGCAGCTCGGCAGTGAACACTGAAGCTTTCTTT. It encodes CASSSAVNTEAFF.

The chain combines TRBV9 with TRBJ2-3; TRBD1 is a possible D gene (6 bases). The V gene lost 0 bases and the J gene lost 3 bases, with 14 bases spanning the gap. This CDR3 contains 16 residues. Looked up from germline, CDR1 is SGDLS and CDR2 is YYNGEE. CDR3 sequence reads: CASSVALNRETDTQYF. The CDR3 DNA follows: TGTGCCAGCAGCGTAGCCTTGAACAGGGAAACAGATACGCAGTATTTT.

V is TRBV7-6 and J is TRBJ1-5; D ambiguous. V gave up 1 base and J gave up 6 bases, with 7 bases separating them. The CDR3 spans 13 residues. CDR1 SGHVS and CDR2 FNYEAQ come from the germline V gene. The CDR3 DNA follows: TGTGCCAGCAGCTTAGGGGTCTTTCAGCCCCAGCATTTT. This gives the protein CASSLGVFQPQHF.

The rearrangement uses TRBV6-1 and TRBJ2-7; a possible D gene is TRBD2 (6 bases). From germline, CDR1 is MNHNS and CDR2 SASEGT. This CDR3 spans 15 amino acids. The ends were cut back, 7 bases at V and 0 bases at J, with 16 bases in the middle. The CDR3 is CASTRRAGSSYEQYF. The CDR3, as DNA: TGTGCCAGCACCAGACGGGCGGGGAGCTCCTACGAGCAGTACTTC.

The chain employs TRBV5-1 and TRBJ2-7, with TRBD2 as a possible D gene (6 bases). Germline V lookup: CDR1 SGHRS, CDR2 YFSETQ. V lost 4 bases, J lost 5 bases, and 19 bases lay in between. The CDR3 contains 15 residues. The DNA of the CDR3 is TGCGCCAGCAGCCCGGTGCGGGCGGAGGGTCACGAGCAGTACTTC. Amino acids: CASSPVRAEGHEQYF.

This chain joins TRBV9 and TRBJ2-5; 8 nucleotides agree with TRBD2. CDR1 is SGDLS and CDR2 is YYNGEE in the germline V gene. V dropped 0 bases and J dropped 1; count of bases not matched to a gene: 2. This CDR3 comprises 15 residues. The CDR3 region is CASSVAGGPQETQYF. In nucleotides, the CDR3 is TGTGCCAGCAGCGTAGCGGGAGGGCCCCAAGAGACCCAGTACTTC.

This clone was recorded a few times. The chain recombines TRBV7-3 with TRBJ2-3; D is undetermined. The CDR3 extends over 14 amino acids. The germline gives CDR1 SGHTA, CDR2 FQGTGA. V was pared by 2 bases and J by 1 base, with 7 bases between. CDR3 DNA: TGTGCCAGCAGCTTATCAGTCGGCACAGATACGCAGTATTTT. Translation: CASSLSVGTDTQYF.

The chain links TRBV27 to TRBJ1-2; 10 nucleotides match TRBD1. CDR1 MNHEY and CDR2 SMNVEV come from the germline V gene (reference sequence). The trim removed 6 bases at V and 6 bases at J, leaving 7 bases unmatched. The CDR3 runs to 14 residues. The CDR3 sequence: CASSLRTGGNGYTF. CDR3 nucleotide sequence: TGTGCCAGCAGCCTAAGGACAGGGGGAAATGGCTACACCTTC.

V is TRBV6-1 and J is TRBJ2-3; no clear D. The germline CDR1 and CDR2 sequences are MNHNS and SASEGT. The V and J ends lost 4 bases and 5 bases respectively, with 7 bases between them. The CDR3 runs to 12 residues. The CDR3 region has the DNA TGTGCCAGCAGTGTCAGTTTAGATACGCAGTATTTT. Protein product: CASSVSLDTQYF.

This clone was seen only once. The chain recombines TRBV5-1 with TRBJ2-1; D remains ambiguous. V lost 2 bases and J 10 bases, leaving 22 bases between the germline ends. Germline-derived CDR1 and CDR2 are SGHRS and YFSETQ. The CDR3 sequence is 16 residues long. The CDR3: CASSFVGSIGTNEQFF. The CDR3 DNA is TGCGCCAGCAGCTTTGTAGGGTCGATAGGCACCAACGAGCAGTTCTTC.

This clone is a singleton in its sample. This rearrangement joins TRBV5-4 to TRBJ2-7, with D possibly called TRBD1 or TRBD2 (5 bases each). V shed 4 bases and J shed 1 base, with 15 bases lying between them. Germline values: CDR1 SGHNT, CDR2 YYREEE (reference sequence). There are 15 residues in the CDR3. This CDR3 reads CASSPGTADSYEQYF. DNA for the CDR3: TGTGCCAGCAGCCCCGGGACGGCAGATTCCTACGAGCAGTACTTC.

This chain joins TRBV30 and TRBJ2-1; 9 bases match TRBD1. CDR1 and CDR2 (germline): GTSNPN, SVGIG (reference sequence). Trimming at V came to 6 bases and at J to 8 bases, leaving 17 bases not matched to a gene. The CDR3 has 16 amino acids. The CDR3 nucleotides read TGTGCCTGCACTCACTTGGGGGACAGGGAGCCGGATGAGCAGTTCTTC. It encodes CACTHLGDREPDEQFF.

The chain couples TRBV7-9 to TRBJ1-5, with TRBD1 identical over 10 bases. The V gene end was trimmed by 5 bases and the J gene end by 0 bases; junction bases not matched to a gene: 4. The CDR3 contains 16 residues. CDR1 and CDR2 (germline): SEHNR, FQNEAQ (reference sequence). The CDR3 DNA follows: TGTGCCAGCAGCCTACGGACAGGGGGTAGCAATCAGCCCCAGCATTTT. It specifies CASSLRTGGSNQPQHF.

V usage is TRBV6-1 and J usage is TRBJ2-5, with D possibly matching TRBD1 (5 bases). This CDR3 comprises 14 residues. Trimming stripped 2 bases from V and 5 bases from J, with 12 bases between. Germline CDR1 MNHNS, CDR2 SASEGT. The CDR3 is CASSEIGATETQYF. DNA of the CDR3: TGTGCCAGCAGTGAAATAGGGGCCACGGAGACCCAGTACTTC.